Below are 17 T cell receptor beta chains sequenced from a single sample in a study of response to subunit inactivated influenza vaccine. TCRdb itself ran the RT-PCR reads through MiXCR, one entry per CDR3 protein. The table includes a few hundred thousand distinct CDR3 sequences, about 20% detected once. The sequences come from PBMCs from blood, collected approximately 20 months after vaccination. Every receptor here comes from a man aged 45-69 years who received an inactivated influenza vaccine.

The rearrangement joins TRBV12-3 or TRBV12-4 to TRBJ2-7; 8 bases are a match to TRBD2. CDR3 length: 14 residues. V was pared by 4 bases and J by 4 bases, with 6 bases of the junction left unmatched. The CDR3 here is CASSSREGRYEQYF. CDR3 nucleotides: TGTGCCAGCAGTTCCCGGGAGGGGCGATACGAGCAGTACTTC.

This clonotype was detected many times. The chain couples TRBV6-5 to TRBJ1-2; 7 bases agree with TRBD1. V lost 0 bases, J lost 4 bases, and 8 bases stayed unmatched. Germline values: CDR1 MNHEY, CDR2 SVGAGI. The CDR3 is made up of 16 amino acids. This CDR3 reads CASSYSTGLRSYGYTF. The CDR3 bases are TGTGCCAGCAGTTACTCGACAGGGCTCAGGTCCTATGGCTACACCTTC.

This clonotype has ten or more counts. The chain joins TRBV10-3 to TRBJ1-2; D possibly corresponds to TRBD1 (5 bases). The CDR3 is 15 amino acids. The germline V gene has CDR1 ENHRY and CDR2 SYGVKD. The V end was cut by 0 bases, the J end by 6 bases, with 14 bases between. CDR3 region: CAISESAGTADGYTF. Written as DNA, the CDR3 is TGTGCCATCAGTGAGTCGGCGGGGACGGCGGATGGCTACACCTTC.

This clonotype was picked up a small number of times. This rearrangement joins TRBV20-1 to TRBJ2-1; the D is unclear. Germline CDR1 DFQATT, CDR2 SNEGSKA (reference sequence). Trimming stripped 3 bases from V and 4 bases from J, with 10 bases between. The CDR3 is 13 residues long. CDR3 sequence (DNA): TGCAGTGCTAGGCGATCACTGTACAATGAGCAGTTCTTC. Its translation: CSARRSLYNEQFF.

This clonotype was picked up a small number of times. J is TRBJ1-2 and V is TRBV29-1, with D possibly being TRBD1 (6 bases). V gave up 1 base and J gave up 6 bases, with 18 bases separating them. This CDR3 is built from 15 residues. Germline lookup yields CDR1 SQVTM and CDR2 ANQGSEA. CDR3 DNA: TGCAGCGTTGAAGCGGGGTTGAGGGGGAAGAATGGCTACACCTTC. Translating it yields CSVEAGLRGKNGYTF.

This clonotype showed up just a few times. This rearrangement joins TRBV5-6 to TRBJ2-2; 12 nucleotides agree with TRBD2. Germline loops: CDR1 SGHDT, CDR2 YYEEEE. The CDR3 totals 18 residues. The ends lost 0 bases at V and 1 base at J; junction bases unmatched: 4. This CDR3 reads CASSLVRLAGENTGELFF. The CDR3, as DNA: TGTGCCAGCAGCTTGGTGCGACTAGCGGGGGAGAACACCGGGGAGCTGTTTTTT.

This clonotype was detected ten times or more. The V and J genes are TRBV7-2 and TRBJ1-1, with D hard to call. CDR3 length: 13 residues. Per the germline V gene, CDR1 is SGHTA and CDR2 is FQGNSA. V was shortened by 5 bases and J by 1 base, with 8 bases between the two germline ends. This CDR3 is CASSLAWNTEAFF. DNA for the CDR3: TGTGCCAGCAGCCTGGCCTGGAACACTGAAGCTTTCTTT.

This clonotype was seen only a few times. The J gene is TRBJ1-1, the V gene TRBV16; no definite D call. The CDR3 contains 16 residues. Germline V gives CDR1 KGHSY, CDR2 FQNENV. Trimming cost V 1 base and J 5 bases, with 17 bases left between them. The CDR3 loop is CASSQFSLAASTEAFF. The CDR3 DNA reads TGTGCCAGCAGCCAATTCTCGCTGGCAGCTTCAACTGAAGCTTTCTTT.

The rearrangement joins TRBV5-6 to TRBJ1-4; TRBD1 might be the D (5 bases). The CDR3 has 13 amino acids. V lost 2 bases, J lost 8 bases, and 10 bases lay in between. Germline V gene data show CDR1 as SGHDT and CDR2 as YYEEEE. In DNA form, the CDR3 reads TGTGCCAGCAGCTTCGGGACTTGGGAAAAACTGTTTTTT. It yields the protein CASSFGTWEKLFF.

The chain couples TRBV6-5 to TRBJ1-1; 7 nucleotides line up with TRBD1. Unmatched junction bases numbered 7, after V lost 0 bases and J lost 3 bases. CDR3 length: 16 amino acids. The germline V gene encodes CDR1 MNHEY and CDR2 SVGAGI. In nucleotides, the CDR3 is TGTGCCAGCAGTTACTCGCCAGGGGGTCCGGACACTGAAGCTTTCTTT. Residues: CASSYSPGGPDTEAFF.

V usage is TRBV4-3 and J usage is TRBJ2-4; TRBD1 agrees at 7 bases. Per germline, CDR1 LGHNA and CDR2 YSLEER. V shed 0 bases, J shed 10 bases, and the junction held 9 bases outside the gene matches. The CDR3 contains 15 residues. CDR3 amino acids: CASSQETGTAAIQYF. CDR3 in DNA: TGCGCCAGCAGCCAAGAGACCGGGACAGCGGCGATTCAGTACTTC.

This clonotype was detected a few times. V gene TRBV10-3 combines with J gene TRBJ1-2; 8 bases map to TRBD1. The CDR3 is made up of 14 amino acids. The junction had 9 bases not matched to a gene; V was cut back by 4 bases and J by 8 bases. Germline CDR1 ENHRY, CDR2 SYGVKD. The DNA for the CDR3 is TGTGCCATCAGTGTTACCGGGACAGGTAGCGGCTACACCTTC. This codes for CAISVTGTGSGYTF.

The chain combines TRBV29-1 with TRBJ2-3; possible D gene TRBD2, 5 bases. Trimming left V 6 bases short and J 6 bases short, with 22 bases between. The length of the CDR3 is 15 residues. Germline CDR1 is SQVTM and CDR2 is ANQGSEA. The CDR3 nucleotides are TGCAGCGTGACCTCGGCGGGTCAGAGGTCCGATACGCAGTATTTT. Amino acid sequence: CSVTSAGQRSDTQYF.

The V gene is TRBV20-1, the J gene TRBJ2-3; 11 bases are a match to TRBD1. The CDR3 spans 18 residues. The ends lost 1 base at V and 1 base at J; junction bases unmatched: 10. The germline V gene has CDR1 DFQATT and CDR2 SNEGSKA (reference sequence). CDR3 sequence: CSARGPRDRGSGTDTQYF. Written as DNA, the CDR3 is TGCAGTGCTAGAGGGCCCCGGGACAGGGGGTCTGGCACAGATACGCAGTATTTT.

This clonotype was seen a few times. The rearrangement uses TRBV11-2 and TRBJ1-6, with 9 bases lining up with TRBD1. Germline V gene data show CDR1 as SGHAT and CDR2 as FQNNGV. The V segment lost 5 bases and the J segment 9 bases; nucleotides outside the gene matches: 5. The CDR3 runs to 14 residues. The CDR3 sequence is CASSQGQGASPLHF. DNA of the CDR3: TGTGCCAGCAGCCAGGGACAGGGCGCTTCACCCCTCCACTTT. The whole variable domain, filled in from reference TRBV11-2 and TRBJ1-6, reads EAGVAQSPRYKIIEKRQSVAFWCNPISGHATLYWYQQILGQGPKLLIQFQNNGVVDDSQLPKDRFSAERLKGVDSTLKIQPAKLEDSAVYLCASSQGQGASPLHFGNGTRLTVT.

The CDR3 nucleotides are TGCGCCAGCAGCTTGACAGGGGACGCTAACTATGGCTACACCTTC. It yields the protein CASSLTGDANYGYTF. V usage is TRBV5-1 and J usage is TRBJ1-2, with 7 bases matching TRBD1. J was trimmed by 0 bases and V by 1 base; bases with no gene match: 3. The germline gives CDR1 SGHRS, CDR2 YFSETQ. The CDR3 extends over 15 amino acids.

The sample holds many counts of this clonotype. The CDR3 DNA sequence: TGTGCCAGCACAGGGGGGTATTATAATCAGCCCCAGCATTTT. Translated, it gives CASTGGYYNQPQHF. J is TRBJ1-5 and V is TRBV2, with TRBD1 matching 7 bases. Unmatched junction bases numbered 7, after V lost 7 bases and J lost 4 bases. Germline assignment: CDR1 SNHLY and CDR2 FYNNEI. This CDR3 contains 14 residues.